The TCR beta chain described here comes from a study of shared clonotypes between healthy human individuals. About the study: Used for every donor were three CD4 naive, three CD4 memory, two CD8 naive and one CD8 memory plate.

Measured with immunoSEQ multiplex PCR; TCRdb has only the in-frame clones, and not every one. The sample records just over 2,000,000 clones, around 95% being singletons. Details on this clone: Its specificity is not known.

Investigators divided CD4+ cells into CD45RA+ naive and CD45RA-negative memory subsets. V shed 4 bases and J 7 bases; nucleotides not matched to a gene: 5. This CDR3 comprises 16 residues. Study-level findings and limits: The study generally estimated greater richness for naive than memory subsets.

Material: naive CD4+ T cells sorted from blood. The subset: CD45RA+ positively selected. V gene TRBV5-3 combines with J gene TRBJ2-1; 16 bases are a match to TRBD2. TRBV5-3 is sorted into the ORF group, with uncertain function. The receptor was isolated from a man younger than 35 in good health. The CDR3 DNA sequence: TGTGCCAGAAGCGAAGGGACTAGCGGGAGGGCAAATGAGCAGTTCTTC. This gives the protein CARSEGTSGRANEQFF.